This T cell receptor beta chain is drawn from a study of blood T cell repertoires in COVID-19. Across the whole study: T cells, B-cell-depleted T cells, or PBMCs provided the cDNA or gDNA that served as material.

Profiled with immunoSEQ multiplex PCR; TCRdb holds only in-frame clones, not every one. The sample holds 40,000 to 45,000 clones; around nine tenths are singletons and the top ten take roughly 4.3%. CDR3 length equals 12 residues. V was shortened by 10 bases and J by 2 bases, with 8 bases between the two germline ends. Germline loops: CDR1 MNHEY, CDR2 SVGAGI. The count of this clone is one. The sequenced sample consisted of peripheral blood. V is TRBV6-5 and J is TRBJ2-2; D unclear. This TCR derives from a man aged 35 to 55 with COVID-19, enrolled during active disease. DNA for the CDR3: TGTGCCATCTCTAGAAACACCGGGGAGCTGTTTTTT. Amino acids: CAISRNTGELFF.